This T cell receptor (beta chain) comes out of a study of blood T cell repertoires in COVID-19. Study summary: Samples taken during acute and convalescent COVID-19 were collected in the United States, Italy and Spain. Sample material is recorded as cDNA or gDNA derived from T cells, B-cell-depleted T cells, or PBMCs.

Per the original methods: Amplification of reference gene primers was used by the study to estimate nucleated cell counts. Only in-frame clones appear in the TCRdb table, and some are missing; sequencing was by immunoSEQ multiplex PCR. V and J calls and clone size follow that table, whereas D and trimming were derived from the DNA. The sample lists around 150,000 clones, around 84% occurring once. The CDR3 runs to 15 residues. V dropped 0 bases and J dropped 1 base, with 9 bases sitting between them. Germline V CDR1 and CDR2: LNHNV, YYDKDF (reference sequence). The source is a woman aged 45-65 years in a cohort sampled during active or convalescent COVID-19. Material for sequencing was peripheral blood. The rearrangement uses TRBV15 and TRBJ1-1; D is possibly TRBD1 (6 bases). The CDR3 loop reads CATSREKGQNTEAFF. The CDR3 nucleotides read TGTGCCACCAGCAGAGAGAAGGGACAGAACACTGAAGCTTTCTTT.